This T cell receptor beta chain was retrieved from a study of blood T cell repertoires in COVID-19. Across the study: There were acute and convalescent COVID-19 samples, and they came from the United States, Italy and Spain. PBMCs, B-cell-depleted T cells, or T cells provided the cDNA or gDNA that made up the material.

The authors' processing: Amplified reference gene primers provided the basis for estimating nucleated cell counts. Clones were read by immunoSEQ multiplex PCR, and TCRdb kept only the in-frame ones, dropping some. That table supplies the V and J calls and clone size; D and trimming were determined from the DNA. Among roughly 230,000 clones, around 89% were seen once, and the ten largest hold about 1.7%. Unmatched junction bases numbered 5, after V lost 5 bases and J lost 11 bases. The CDR3 totals 12 residues. CDR1 is PRHDT and CDR2 is FYEKMQ in the germline V gene (reference sequence). The rearrangement links TRBV13 to TRBJ2-4, with TRBD1 matching over 8 bases. Input material: peripheral blood. The sequence derives from a man between 65 and 85 years old with acute or convalescent COVID-19. The CDR3 loop reads CASSPMTGVQYF. Written as DNA, the CDR3 is TGTGCCAGCAGCCCCATGACAGGGGTTCAGTACTTC.